This TCR beta chain was recorded in a study of blood T cell repertoires in COVID-19. In the study overall: Samples of COVID-19 (acute and convalescent) were obtained from the United States, Italy and Spain. In each case, the material was cDNA or gDNA derived from T cells, B-cell-depleted T cells, or PBMCs.

In the original processing: Cell counts per sample came from amplifying reference gene primers. Measured with immunoSEQ multiplex PCR; TCRdb has only the in-frame clones, and not every one. V and J calls and clone size are those listed in that table; D and trimming were worked out from the DNA. This sample yields about 300,000 clones, of which more than 70% are seen a single time; around 6.6% belongs to the top ten. The germline V gene encodes CDR1 SGHRS and CDR2 YFSETQ. Trimming stripped 1 base from V and 6 bases from J, with 7 bases between. CDR3 length equals 13 residues. The rearrangement joins TRBV5-1 to TRBJ2-2; D not resolved. This receptor was identified in a young man who had recovered from COVID-19. Sequenced material: peripheral blood. The CDR3 sequence is CASSLNEAGELFF. The CDR3 coding sequence is TGCGCCAGCAGCTTGAATGAGGCCGGGGAGCTGTTTTTT.